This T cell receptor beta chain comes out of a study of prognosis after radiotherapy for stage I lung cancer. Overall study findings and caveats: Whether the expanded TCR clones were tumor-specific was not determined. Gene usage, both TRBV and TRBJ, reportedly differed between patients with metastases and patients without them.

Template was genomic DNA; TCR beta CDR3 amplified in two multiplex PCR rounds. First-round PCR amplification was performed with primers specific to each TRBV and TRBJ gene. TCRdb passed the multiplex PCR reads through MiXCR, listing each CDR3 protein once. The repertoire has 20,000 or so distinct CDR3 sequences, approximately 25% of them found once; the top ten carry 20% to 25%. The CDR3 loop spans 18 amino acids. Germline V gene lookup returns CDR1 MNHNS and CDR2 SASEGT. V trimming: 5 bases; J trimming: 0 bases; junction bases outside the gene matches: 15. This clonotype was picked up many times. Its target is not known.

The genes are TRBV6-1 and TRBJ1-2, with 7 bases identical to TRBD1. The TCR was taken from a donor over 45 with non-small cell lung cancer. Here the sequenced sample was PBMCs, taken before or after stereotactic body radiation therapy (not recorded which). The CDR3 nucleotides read TGTGCCAGCAGTTTCAACAGGGGAGCTTCGGCGCCTAACTATGGCTACACCTTC. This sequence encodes CASSFNRGASAPNYGYTF.